The 18 T cell receptor beta chains given below trace back to one sample, sequenced in a study of blood T cells in healthy people across ages. Together with a sample-barcoded 5' primer, a J-beta primer mix was included in a second PCR lasting about 6 to 12 cycles. TCRdb called the 5' RACE reads again in MiXCR, with one record for every CDR3 protein. The data contain around 1,800,000 distinct CDR3 sequences, approximately 40% of them seen just once; the ten biggest clones take up 23%. Sequencing was carried out using blood. The receptors were sampled from a human donor in good health.

Details on this clonotype: This clone may be a read error of a much larger clone one base away. V usage is TRBV12-3 or TRBV12-4 and J usage is TRBJ2-7, with D tentatively TRBD1 (6 bases). CDR3 length: 14 residues. The CDR3: CTSSLGTSYYEQYF. CDR3 DNA: TGTACCAGCAGTTTGGGGACATCCTACTACGAGCAGTACTTC.

Note on this clonotype: A read error is possible here, since a much larger clone lies one base away. This chain joins TRBV18 and TRBJ2-6; TRBD1 aligns across 7 bases. The germline V gene encodes CDR1 KGHSH and CDR2 LQKENI. The CDR3 is 17 amino acids. CDR3 sequence (DNA): TGTGCCGGCTCACGTTTTCCGACAGGGATGGGGGCCAACGTCCTGACTTTC. This sequence encodes CAGSRFPTGMGANVLTF.

This clonotype was seen many times. The chain employs TRBV7-2 and TRBJ2-7; tentative D call: TRBD1 (6 bases). The V gene lost 5 bases and the J gene lost 2 bases, with 16 bases spanning the gap. There are 15 residues in the CDR3. Looked up from germline, CDR1 is SGHTA and CDR2 is FQGNSA. The CDR3 bases are TGTGCCAGCAGCCCAAACCGGGACACTCCCTACGAGCAGTACTTC. This encodes CASSPNRDTPYEQYF.

V and J are TRBV27 and TRBJ2-1, with 9 bases aligning to TRBD1. Germline CDR1 and CDR2: MNHEY and SMNVEV (reference sequence). This CDR3 is built from 16 residues. The V segment lost 6 bases and the J segment 7 bases; nucleotides outside the gene matches: 13. CDR3 sequence: CASRTINRGRGNEQFF. CDR3 bases: TGTGCCAGCAGAACAATAAACAGGGGGCGCGGGAATGAGCAGTTCTTC.

V gene TRBV7-2 combines with J gene TRBJ2-1; TRBD2 matches at 12 bases. This CDR3 region has 16 residues. In germline, CDR1 is SGHTA, CDR2 FQGNSA. Trimming at V came to 3 bases and at J to 10 bases, leaving 10 bases not matched to a gene. The CDR3 spells CASSFSPTSGGPEQFF. In DNA form, the CDR3 reads TGTGCCAGCAGCTTTTCCCCTACTAGCGGGGGGCCGGAGCAGTTCTTC.

This clonotype turned up a few times. The rearrangement links TRBV6-2 or TRBV6-3 to TRBJ1-1, with D hard to call. The V end lost 7 bases, the J end lost 3 bases, and 12 bases lay between the germline ends. The CDR3 spans 13 residues. CDR1 is MNHEY and CDR2 is SVGEGT in the germline V gene. The CDR3 spells CASKDGGDTEAFF. CDR3 in DNA: TGTGCCAGCAAGGACGGTGGGGACACTGAAGCTTTCTTT.

The chain carries TRBV29-1 and TRBJ2-3; 8 bases align to TRBD1. Germline V gene data show CDR1 as SQVTM and CDR2 as ANQGSEA. The trim removed 4 bases at V and 0 bases at J, leaving 6 bases unmatched. The CDR3 is 15 residues long. DNA for the CDR3: TGCAGCGTTGCGACATGGACAGGGAGCACAGATACGCAGTATTTT. Its translation: CSVATWTGSTDTQYF.

This chain uses TRBV3-1 with TRBJ2-4; D remains ambiguous. V shed 0 bases and J shed 0 bases, with 3 bases lying between them. The germline V gene encodes CDR1 LGHDT and CDR2 YNNKEL (reference sequence). This CDR3 spans 14 amino acids. The CDR3 spells CASSQEVAKNIQYF. CDR3 DNA sequence: TGTGCCAGCAGCCAAGAGGTAGCCAAAAACATTCAGTACTTC.

The chain recombines TRBV12-3 or TRBV12-4 with TRBJ2-3; D possibly corresponds to TRBD2 (5 bases). Trimming shortened V by 3 bases and J by 0 bases, and 16 bases separated the two germline ends. The CDR3 loop spans 17 amino acids. CDR3 residues: CASSFPSGALSTDTQYF. The CDR3 DNA sequence: TGTGCCAGCAGTTTCCCAAGCGGCGCCTTAAGCACAGATACGCAGTATTTT.

This chain links TRBV12-3 or TRBV12-4 with TRBJ2-3; the match to TRBD1 covers 8 bases. This CDR3 spans 15 amino acids. J lost 6 bases, V lost 3 bases, and 8 bases had no gene match. The CDR3 coding sequence is TGTGCCAGCAGTTTTTCGACAGGGGCTTCGGATACGCAGTATTTT. This codes for CASSFSTGASDTQYF.

The chain uses TRBV6-1 and TRBJ1-2; D is unclear. Trimming stripped 5 bases from V and 2 bases from J, with 15 bases between. The CDR3 runs 15 residues. Germline V gives CDR1 MNHNS, CDR2 SASEGT. The CDR3 is CASSPRLVANYGYTF. The CDR3 DNA reads TGTGCCAGCAGTCCCCGCCTGGTCGCGAACTATGGCTACACCTTC.

This clonotype was recorded at least ten times. CDR3 amino acids: CASSPQGQGRRYTF. The CDR3 DNA follows: TGTGCCAGCAGCCCCCAGGGACAGGGGCGACGCTACACCTTC. The chain couples TRBV7-3 to TRBJ1-2, with 10 nucleotides matching TRBD1. J gave up 9 bases and V 5 bases, and 9 bases lay outside the gene matches. Germline assignment: CDR1 SGHTA and CDR2 FQGTGA. The CDR3 loop spans 14 amino acids.

This clonotype was recorded only once. The genes are TRBV4-3 and TRBJ1-2, with 7 bases aligning to TRBD1. The junction had 9 bases not matched to a gene; V was cut back by 4 bases and J by 4 bases. From germline, CDR1 is LGHNA and CDR2 YSLEER. This CDR3 spans 15 amino acids. This chain's CDR3 is CASSPNNRGVYGYTF. DNA of the CDR3: TGCGCCAGCAGCCCGAACAACAGGGGTGTCTATGGCTACACCTTC.

This clonotype was picked up many times. This chain links TRBV5-1 with TRBJ2-1; maybe TRBD2 (6 bases). This CDR3 contains 15 residues. Germline lookup yields CDR1 SGHRS and CDR2 YFSETQ. V dropped 3 bases and J dropped 7 bases, with 17 bases sitting between them. CDR3 DNA sequence: TGCGCCAGCAGCTGGGCGGGACTCAGTACGAATGAGCAGTTCTTC. This codes for CASSWAGLSTNEQFF.

V gene TRBV7-6 combines with J gene TRBJ2-7; no clear D gene. V was shortened by 5 bases and J by 0 bases, with 11 bases between the two germline ends. The CDR3 is 14 residues long. Germline V gives CDR1 SGHVS, CDR2 FNYEAQ. The CDR3 reads CASSPQAHSYEQYF. The CDR3 nucleotides are TGTGCCAGCAGCCCTCAGGCCCACTCCTACGAGCAGTACTTC.

The chain joins TRBV7-8 to TRBJ2-5; the match to TRBD1 covers 9 bases. The V segment lost 1 base and the J segment 3 bases; nucleotides outside the gene matches: 9. The V gene's germline CDR1 is SGHVS and CDR2 FQNEAQ. The CDR3 length is 17 residues. CDR3 residues: CASSLGVLTGGEETQYF. For the CDR3, the DNA is TGTGCCAGCAGCTTAGGGGTGCTGACAGGGGGGGAAGAGACCCAGTACTTC.

This clonotype has just a few counts. V and J are TRBV25-1 and TRBJ1-4; D may be TRBD1 (5 bases). The CDR3 length is 15 residues. CDR1 is MGHDK, CDR2 SYGVNS, per germline. Trimming removed 1 base at V and 6 bases at J, with 12 bases between. The CDR3 reads CASSELGPLDEKLFF. CDR3 nucleotide sequence: TGTGCCAGCAGTGAATTGGGGCCTCTGGATGAAAAACTGTTTTTT.

The V gene is TRBV27, the J gene TRBJ2-7, with 7 bases that match TRBD2. CDR1 MNHEY and CDR2 SMNVEV come from the germline V gene (reference sequence). Losses at the gene ends were 3 bases for V and 0 bases for J; bases not matched to a gene: 11. This CDR3 comprises 17 residues. CDR3 nucleotide sequence: TGTGCCAGCAGTTTTAGGGCTAGCGGCCTCAACTCCTACGAGCAGTACTTC. It codes for CASSFRASGLNSYEQYF.